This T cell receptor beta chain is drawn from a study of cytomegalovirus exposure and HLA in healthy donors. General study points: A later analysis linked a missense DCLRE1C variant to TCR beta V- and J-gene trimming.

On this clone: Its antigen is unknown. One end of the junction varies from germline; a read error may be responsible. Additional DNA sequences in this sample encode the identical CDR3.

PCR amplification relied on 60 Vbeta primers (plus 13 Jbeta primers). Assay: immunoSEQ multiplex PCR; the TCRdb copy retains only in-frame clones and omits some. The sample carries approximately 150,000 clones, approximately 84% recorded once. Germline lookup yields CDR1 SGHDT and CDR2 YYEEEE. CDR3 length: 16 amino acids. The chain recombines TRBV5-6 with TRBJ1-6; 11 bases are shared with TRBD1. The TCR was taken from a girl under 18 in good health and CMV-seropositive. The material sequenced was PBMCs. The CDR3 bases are TGCGCCAGCAGCCTGGACAGGGGGCGGGGGAATTCACCCCTCCACTTT. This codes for CASSLDRGRGNSPLHF.